This is a list of T cell receptor beta chains from one sample in a study of T cell responses to AZD1222 COVID-19 vaccine. Profiled with immunoSEQ multiplex PCR; TCRdb holds only in-frame clones, not every one. The table records 80,000 to 100,000 clones, approximately 86% of them present only once. Sequenced here: peripheral blood, sampled on day 0 of MenACWY control vaccination. The receptors derive from an adult in good health. Each CDR3 is given with its conserved first and last residue. D genes are given only for firm matches. Size is omitted from some rows. Given values are once, few, many or a class for expanded clones.

CDR3nt: TGCGCCAGCAGCTTGGTTCTTTCGACTGCCGGGGCGAATGGCTACACCTTC
CDR3aa: CASSLVLSTAGANGYTF
v_gene: TRBV5-1
abundance: NA
j_gene: TRBJ1-2
d_gene: NA

CDR3nt: TGTGCCAGCAGCCTAGGGACGCTGAACACTGAAGCTTTCTTT
CDR3aa: CASSLGTLNTEAFF
v_gene: TRBV7-3
abundance: NA
j_gene: TRBJ1-1
d_gene: NA

CDR3nt: TGTGCCAGCAGCCAAGATCCGGGGGGCACTGAAGCTTTCTTT
CDR3aa: CASSQDPGGTEAFF
v_gene: TRBV3-1/TRBV3-2
abundance: NA
j_gene: TRBJ1-1
d_gene: NA

CDR3nt: TGTGCCAGCAAGAGGACAGACAACTATGGCTACACCTTC
CDR3aa: CASKRTDNYGYTF
v_gene: TRBV11-2
abundance: NA
j_gene: TRBJ1-2
d_gene: NA

CDR3nt: TGTGCCAGCAGTTCTAGCGGGGTCTCCTACAATGAGCAGTTCTTC
CDR3aa: CASSSSGVSYNEQFF
v_gene: TRBV2
abundance: NA
j_gene: TRBJ2-1
d_gene: TRBD2

CDR3nt: TGCGCCAGCAGCCAAGTTGGCGGCACCGGGGAGCTGTTTTTT
CDR3aa: CASSQVGGTGELFF
v_gene: TRBV4-3
abundance: NA
j_gene: TRBJ2-2
d_gene: NA

CDR3nt: TGTGCCAGCAGCAACCCCACAGGGTTCCTACAAACCTACGAGCAGTACTTC
CDR3aa: CASSNPTGFLQTYEQYF
v_gene: TRBV7-9
abundance: NA
j_gene: TRBJ2-7
d_gene: NA

CDR3nt: TGTGCCAGCTCACCGGCGGGACAGGGTAACTATGGCTACACCTTC
CDR3aa: CASSPAGQGNYGYTF
v_gene: TRBV18
abundance: few
j_gene: TRBJ1-2
d_gene: TRBD1

CDR3nt: TGCGCCAGCAGCCCGGGACAAGAGTACGAGCAGTACTTC
CDR3aa: CASSPGQEYEQYF
v_gene: TRBV5-1
abundance: NA
j_gene: TRBJ2-7
d_gene: NA

CDR3nt: TGTGCCAGCAATCCGGGACAGGGGGAAACTGAAGCTTTCTTT
CDR3aa: CASNPGQGETEAFF
v_gene: TRBV7-8
abundance: NA
j_gene: TRBJ1-1
d_gene: TRBD1

CDR3nt: TGTGCCAGCTCCCCGGGGTCGACGGGTGGGGCCAACGTCCTGACTTTC
CDR3aa: CASSPGSTGGANVLTF
v_gene: TRBV18
abundance: NA
j_gene: TRBJ2-6
d_gene: NA

CDR3nt: TGTGCCAGCAGCTACGCGGGGGGGCACGAGCAGTACTTC
CDR3aa: CASSYAGGHEQYF
v_gene: TRBV7-2
abundance: many
j_gene: TRBJ2-7
d_gene: TRBD2

CDR3nt: TGTGCCAGCAGCGTAGCAGGGGGGAGGACTGAAGCTTTCTTT
CDR3aa: CASSVAGGRTEAFF
v_gene: TRBV9
abundance: NA
j_gene: TRBJ1-1
d_gene: TRBD1

CDR3nt: TGTGCCAGCAGCCTGGGAACGGGGGCGCCGATCACTGAAGCTTTCTTT
CDR3aa: CASSLGTGAPITEAFF
v_gene: TRBV5-6
abundance: NA
j_gene: TRBJ1-1
d_gene: NA

CDR3nt: TGTGCCAGTAGTACGGGACAGGACTACAATGAGCAGTTCTTC
CDR3aa: CASSTGQDYNEQFF
v_gene: TRBV19
abundance: NA
j_gene: TRBJ2-1
d_gene: TRBD1

CDR3nt: TGTGCCAGCAGTCTCTCCAGGACAGACACTGAAGCTTTCTTT
CDR3aa: CASSLSRTDTEAFF
v_gene: TRBV6-2/TRBV6-3
abundance: NA
j_gene: TRBJ1-1
d_gene: NA

CDR3nt: TGTGCCAGCAGCTTGCCCTACAGGTCCGAGCAGTACTTC
CDR3aa: CASSLPYRSEQYF
v_gene: TRBV5-6
abundance: NA
j_gene: TRBJ2-7
d_gene: NA

CDR3nt: TGTGCCAGCAGCCCCGTGGGCGGGCCGAGCTCCTACAATGAGCAGTTCTTC
CDR3aa: CASSPVGGPSSYNEQFF
v_gene: TRBV9
abundance: NA
j_gene: TRBJ2-1
d_gene: NA

CDR3nt: TGTGCCAGCAGTTCCAGAGACACCTCCTACGAGCAGTACTTC
CDR3aa: CASSSRDTSYEQYF
v_gene: TRBV27
abundance: NA
j_gene: TRBJ2-7
d_gene: NA

CDR3nt: TGTGCCAGCAGGAGTTGGGAAGCTAACTATGGCTACACCTTC
CDR3aa: CASRSWEANYGYTF
v_gene: TRBV28
abundance: once
j_gene: TRBJ1-2
d_gene: NA

CDR3nt: TGTGCCAGCAGCCCGTACGCTACTAGCGGGGGATTCGGGGATACGCAGTATTTT
CDR3aa: CASSPYATSGGFGDTQYF
v_gene: TRBV7-2
abundance: NA
j_gene: TRBJ2-3
d_gene: TRBD2

CDR3nt: TGTGCCAGCAGCTTAGAGGCTGGGCCAGATACGCAGTATTTT
CDR3aa: CASSLEAGPDTQYF
v_gene: TRBV7-2
abundance: NA
j_gene: TRBJ2-3
d_gene: NA

CDR3nt: TGTGCCAGCAGGGCTTCAGGGTTTGGGGCCAACGTCCTGACTTTC
CDR3aa: CASRASGFGANVLTF
v_gene: TRBV6-5
abundance: NA
j_gene: TRBJ2-6
d_gene: NA

CDR3nt: TGTGCCAGCAGTTTGCGGGATCGCGAGACCCAGTACTTC
CDR3aa: CASSLRDRETQYF
v_gene: TRBV12-3/TRBV12-4
abundance: NA
j_gene: TRBJ2-5
d_gene: NA

CDR3nt: TGTGCCAGCAGCGTAGCTCAGGGGCCGGACACTGAAGCTTTCTTT
CDR3aa: CASSVAQGPDTEAFF
v_gene: TRBV9
abundance: NA
j_gene: TRBJ1-1
d_gene: NA

CDR3nt: TGTGCCAGCAGTTACCCCTCACGGGGAGAGACCCAGTACTTC
CDR3aa: CASSYPSRGETQYF
v_gene: TRBV6-2/TRBV6-3
abundance: NA
j_gene: TRBJ2-5
d_gene: NA

CDR3nt: TGTGCCAGCGGACAGACGGTCTCTAGCACAGATACGCAGTATTTT
CDR3aa: CASGQTVSSTDTQYF
v_gene: TRBV6-5
abundance: NA
j_gene: TRBJ2-3
d_gene: NA

CDR3nt: TGCGCCAGCAGCCAAAGTTTGATAGCCAGGGGCCGACACACTGCCTACGAGCAGTACTTC
CDR3aa: CASSQSLIARGRHTAYEQYF
v_gene: TRBV4-3
abundance: NA
j_gene: TRBJ2-7
d_gene: NA

CDR3nt: TGTGCCACCAGTGATTTGAACAGGGGCGAGGAGCTGTTTTTT
CDR3aa: CATSDLNRGEELFF
v_gene: TRBV24-1
abundance: NA
j_gene: TRBJ2-2
d_gene: TRBD1

CDR3nt: TGTGCCAGCAGCCCCATCGGGAACACGGAGCTGTTTTTT
CDR3aa: CASSPIGNTELFF
v_gene: TRBV7-9
abundance: many
j_gene: TRBJ2-2
d_gene: NA

CDR3nt: TGCGCCAGCAGCTTGGTAAGCGAGAACACTGAAGCTTTCTTT
CDR3aa: CASSLVSENTEAFF
v_gene: TRBV5-1
abundance: NA
j_gene: TRBJ1-1
d_gene: NA

CDR3nt: TGTGCCAGCAATCCTAGCGGTGGGGCTGGGGCCAACGTCCTGACTTTC
CDR3aa: CASNPSGGAGANVLTF
v_gene: TRBV28
abundance: NA
j_gene: TRBJ2-6
d_gene: TRBD2

CDR3nt: TGCGCCAGCAGCTGGGTCACTGGGACAGGCTACGAGCAGTACTTC
CDR3aa: CASSWVTGTGYEQYF
v_gene: TRBV5-1
abundance: NA
j_gene: TRBJ2-7
d_gene: TRBD1

CDR3nt: TGTGCCACCAGTGACCGTACCGGGACAGGGACCTACGAGCAGTACTTC
CDR3aa: CATSDRTGTGTYEQYF
v_gene: TRBV24-1
abundance: NA
j_gene: TRBJ2-7
d_gene: TRBD1

CDR3nt: TGTGCCTGTCTCCTAGGGACAGTTATTGGGGGCTACGTCACTGAAGCTTTCTTT
CDR3aa: CACLLGTVIGGYVTEAFF
v_gene: TRBV30
abundance: NA
j_gene: TRBJ1-1
d_gene: TRBD1

CDR3nt: TGTGCCAGCAGTGTTAGCACAGATACGCAGTATTTT
CDR3aa: CASSVSTDTQYF
v_gene: TRBV2
abundance: NA
j_gene: TRBJ2-3
d_gene: NA

CDR3nt: TGTGCCTGGAGTGCCAGGGGTGATTCACCCCTCCACTTT
CDR3aa: CAWSARGDSPLHF
v_gene: TRBV30
abundance: NA
j_gene: TRBJ1-6
d_gene: NA

CDR3nt: TGTGCCAGCAGCGTACCTAGTCGCTCCTACAATGAGCAGTTCTTC
CDR3aa: CASSVPSRSYNEQFF
v_gene: TRBV9
abundance: NA
j_gene: TRBJ2-1
d_gene: NA

CDR3nt: TGTGCCATCAGTGGGGACAGGCACACTGAAGCTTTCTTT
CDR3aa: CAISGDRHTEAFF
v_gene: TRBV10-3
abundance: once
j_gene: TRBJ1-1
d_gene: TRBD1

CDR3nt: TGTGCCAGCATCAAGCGGGGGGGCCCGAATGAGCAGTTCTTC
CDR3aa: CASIKRGGPNEQFF
v_gene: TRBV28
abundance: NA
j_gene: TRBJ2-1
d_gene: TRBD2

CDR3nt: TGTGCCAGCAGTCCCCCCAGGGTAGCGGGGCCAGATACGCAGTATTTT
CDR3aa: CASSPPRVAGPDTQYF
v_gene: TRBV3-1/TRBV3-2
abundance: NA
j_gene: TRBJ2-3
d_gene: TRBD2

CDR3nt: TGTGCCAGTAGTATAGGTTCACAGGGCCCGAATCAGCCCCAGCATTTT
CDR3aa: CASSIGSQGPNQPQHF
v_gene: TRBV19
abundance: NA
j_gene: TRBJ1-5
d_gene: NA

CDR3nt: TGTGCCAGCAGCGCAACGGCGAAGGATGGCTACACCTTC
CDR3aa: CASSATAKDGYTF
v_gene: TRBV5-4
abundance: NA
j_gene: TRBJ1-2
d_gene: NA

CDR3nt: TGCGCCAGCAGCCAAGGGGACAGGGAGGGTTCACCCCTCCACTTT
CDR3aa: CASSQGDREGSPLHF
v_gene: TRBV4-3
abundance: NA
j_gene: TRBJ1-6
d_gene: TRBD1

CDR3nt: TGTGCCAGCGGATTGGGTGGCTACACCTTC
CDR3aa: CASGLGGYTF
v_gene: TRBV12-3/TRBV12-4
abundance: once
j_gene: TRBJ1-2
d_gene: NA

CDR3nt: TGTGCCAGCAGCTTGGGCCGAAATGGCTACACCTTC
CDR3aa: CASSLGRNGYTF
v_gene: TRBV5-4
abundance: NA
j_gene: TRBJ1-2
d_gene: NA

CDR3nt: TGTGCCAGCAGCCAAGCAACAGGTGGTGGGAACTCTGGAAACACCATATATTTT
CDR3aa: CASSQATGGGNSGNTIYF
v_gene: TRBV9
abundance: NA
j_gene: TRBJ1-3
d_gene: NA

CDR3nt: TGCGCCAGCAGCCAACCGGCGATAAGGGCTGAAGCTTTCTTT
CDR3aa: CASSQPAIRAEAFF
v_gene: TRBV4-1
abundance: NA
j_gene: TRBJ1-1
d_gene: NA

CDR3nt: TGTGCCAGTAGTGGGGGCGGCTACGAGCAGTACTTC
CDR3aa: CASSGGGYEQYF
v_gene: TRBV19
abundance: NA
j_gene: TRBJ2-7
d_gene: NA

CDR3nt: TGTGCCAGTAACCTACACACCAAGGGGATCTCTGGAAACACCATATATTTT
CDR3aa: CASNLHTKGISGNTIYF
v_gene: TRBV19
abundance: NA
j_gene: TRBJ1-3
d_gene: NA

CDR3nt: TGTGCCAGCAGCCAAGAAGTCGGGGGTTACGAGCAGTACTTC
CDR3aa: CASSQEVGGYEQYF
v_gene: TRBV3-1/TRBV3-2
abundance: NA
j_gene: TRBJ2-7
d_gene: NA

CDR3nt: TGTGCCAGCAGCCAAGGAGGGGGTTTTAATTCACCCCTCCACTTT
CDR3aa: CASSQGGGFNSPLHF
v_gene: TRBV3-1/TRBV3-2
abundance: once
j_gene: TRBJ1-6
d_gene: NA